Listed here are 20 T cell receptor beta chains from one sample, sequenced in a study of neoadjuvant anti-PD-1 for oral cavity cancer. Profiled with immunoSEQ multiplex PCR; TCRdb holds only in-frame clones, not every one. The sample lists 25,000 to 40,000 clones; around four fifths were seen once. As to time point: after neoadjuvant nivolumab, at surgical resection. Source: PBMCs, taken after nivolumab (anti-PD-1) treatment. The source of these receptors is a person aged 35-79 years with oral cavity squamous cell carcinoma.

This clone appeared a few times. The genes are TRBV7-9 and TRBJ1-6, with 8 bases matching TRBD1. This CDR3 is 15 amino acids long. Per germline, CDR1 SEHNR and CDR2 FQNEAQ (reference sequence). The V segment lost 7 bases and the J segment 9 bases; nucleotides outside the gene matches: 11. The CDR3 coding sequence is TGTGCCAGCACCCTCGGAGACAGGGGAAGTTCACCCCTCCACTTT. This encodes CASTLGDRGSSPLHF.

This rearrangement joins TRBV4-2 to TRBJ1-2; 7 bases line up with TRBD1. V lost 5 bases to trimming and J lost 4 bases; unmatched junction nucleotides: 4. CDR3 length: 13 amino acids. The germline gives CDR1 LGHNA, CDR2 YNFKEQ. The CDR3 nucleotides read TGTGCCAGCAGCAAGGGACAGAGCTATGGCTACACCTTC. Translation: CASSKGQSYGYTF.

The V call is TRBV15, the J call TRBJ2-5, with D possibly TRBD1 on 5 matching bases. The CDR3 loop spans 14 amino acids. The germline V gene has CDR1 LNHNV and CDR2 YYDKDF (reference sequence). Between the trimmed V and J ends, which lost 1 base and 5 bases, there was a span of 11 bases. The CDR3 loop reads CATSRARGRETQYF. The DNA for the CDR3 is TGTGCCACCAGCAGAGCTAGGGGTCGGGAGACCCAGTACTTC.

This chain uses TRBV27 with TRBJ1-6; D not certain. This CDR3 has 14 residues. V lost 4 bases, J lost 7 bases, and 11 bases lay in between. Germline V gives CDR1 MNHEY, CDR2 SMNVEV (reference sequence). The CDR3 is CASSSPSQNSPLHF. In nucleotides, the CDR3 is TGTGCCAGCAGTTCGCCGAGCCAAAATTCACCCCTCCACTTT.

This chain uses TRBV5-6 with TRBJ2-7; no reliable D call. Germline CDR1 is SGHDT and CDR2 is YYEEEE. V was clipped by 0 bases and J by 0 bases, with 4 bases between them. This CDR3 has 13 amino acids. The CDR3 sequence: CASSLEFSYEQYF. In nucleotides, the CDR3 is TGTGCCAGCAGCTTGGAGTTCTCCTACGAGCAGTACTTC.

The chain carries TRBV7-8 and TRBJ1-1, with D hard to call. Trimming shortened V by 5 bases and J by 1 base, and 8 bases separated the two germline ends. Germline V lookup: CDR1 SGHVS, CDR2 FQNEAQ. The CDR3 is made up of 13 amino acids. The DNA of the CDR3 is TGTGCCAGCAGCCCCCAACCGAACACTGAAGCTTTCTTT. It specifies CASSPQPNTEAFF.

The CDR3 protein is CASRTDPWSEKLFF. The CDR3 region has the DNA TGTGCCAGCAGGACAGACCCGTGGAGTGAAAAACTGTTTTTT. The chain has TRBV6-1 and TRBJ1-4; D is perhaps TRBD1 (5 bases). Deletions cut 6 bases from V and 7 bases from J, with 15 bases between. This CDR3 has 14 residues. Germline V gene data show CDR1 as MNHNS and CDR2 as SASEGT.

This clone has only one observation. This rearrangement joins TRBV5-1 to TRBJ1-1; TRBD1 matches at 8 bases. There are 15 residues in the CDR3. J lost 0 bases, V lost 4 bases, and 5 bases had no gene match. CDR1 SGHRS and CDR2 YFSETQ come from the germline V gene. CDR3 loop: CASSPSDRVNTEAFF. CDR3 nucleotides: TGCGCCAGCAGCCCTTCGGACAGGGTGAACACTGAAGCTTTCTTT.

The chain has TRBV7-9 and TRBJ2-3; possible D gene TRBD2, 5 bases. Germline CDR1 is SEHNR and CDR2 is FQNEAQ (reference sequence). The V gene lost 5 bases and the J gene lost 2 bases, with 17 bases spanning the gap. The CDR3 consists of 16 residues. CDR3 region: CASSPKDWPPTDTQYF. CDR3 DNA: TGTGCCAGCAGCCCGAAGGACTGGCCGCCCACAGATACGCAGTATTTT.

This chain uses TRBV5-1 with TRBJ2-7; TRBD1 agrees at 8 bases. From germline, CDR1 is SGHRS and CDR2 YFSETQ. This CDR3 is 18 amino acids long. V lost 1 base to trimming and J lost 2 bases; unmatched junction nucleotides: 14. CDR3 protein: CASSLQAPGRGLPYEQYF. CDR3 DNA sequence: TGCGCCAGCAGCTTGCAGGCCCCAGGCAGGGGGCTTCCCTACGAGCAGTACTTC. Together with reference TRBV5-1 and TRBJ2-7, the CDR3 gives the full variable domain: KAGVTQTPRYLIKTRGQQVTLSCSPISGHRSVSWYQQTPGQGLQFLFEYFSETQRNKGNFPGRFSGRQFSNSRSEMNVSTLELGDSALYLCASSLQAPGRGLPYEQYFGPGTRLTVT.

This chain joins TRBV5-5 and TRBJ1-1; D call uncertain. The CDR3 has 12 amino acids. V was cut by 4 bases and J by 13 bases, with 17 bases left in between. Germline V gene lookup returns CDR1 SGHKS and CDR2 YYEKEE (reference sequence). CDR3 nucleotide sequence: TGTGCCAGCAGCCCCCCGGGCCCCCGACTTTTCTTT. As protein: CASSPPGPRLFF.

The chain joins TRBV7-9 to TRBJ2-3; 11 bases map to TRBD2. Trimming took 8 bases from V and 1 from J; bases not matched to a gene: 5. Germline V lookup: CDR1 SEHNR, CDR2 FQNEAQ (reference sequence). The CDR3 totals 15 residues. The CDR3, as DNA: TGTGCCAGCGCCTCGGGACTAGCGGGCACAGATACGCAGTATTTT. It is translated as CASASGLAGTDTQYF.

The chain is built from TRBV6-6 and TRBJ2-3, with 8 bases aligning to TRBD1. This CDR3 is built from 16 residues. V shed 2 bases, J shed 3 bases, and the junction held 7 bases outside the gene matches. Germline CDR1 reads MNHNY; CDR2 reads SVGAGI (reference sequence). The CDR3 region has the DNA TGTGCCAGCAGTTACACCTCGACAGGGGCGACAGATACGCAGTATTTT. It translates to CASSYTSTGATDTQYF.

This clone was picked up one time. V is TRBV29-1 and J is TRBJ2-2; D might be TRBD1 (6 bases). V was pared by 3 bases and J by 5 bases, with 13 bases between. Germline V CDR1 and CDR2: SQVTM, ANQGSEA. The length of the CDR3 is 14 residues. The CDR3 DNA is TGCAGCGTTGATGACAGGATGGGGACCGGGGAGCTGTTTTTT. Amino acids: CSVDDRMGTGELFF.

The V call is TRBV4-3, the J call TRBJ2-3; 8 nucleotides agree with TRBD2. CDR3 length: 18 residues. V was pared by 0 bases and J by 4 bases, with 12 bases of the junction left unmatched. Germline V lookup: CDR1 LGHNA, CDR2 YSLEER. Written as DNA, the CDR3 is TGCGCCAGCAGCCAAGATCAGATGAGCGGGGGAAACCCAGATACGCAGTATTTT. This encodes CASSQDQMSGGNPDTQYF.

This sequence joins TRBV7-8 and TRBJ1-6, with 8 bases identical to TRBD1. The CDR3 runs to 14 residues. Trimming cost V 2 bases and J 9 bases; bases outside gene matches: 3. Germline V gene data show CDR1 as SGHVS and CDR2 as FQNEAQ. The CDR3 DNA reads as TGTGCCAGCAGCTTACAACAGGGGGGTTCACCCCTCCACTTT. It yields the protein CASSLQQGGSPLHF.

The CDR3 loop is CASSPWTGELFF. The CDR3 nucleotides are TGTGCCAGCAGCCCCTGGACCGGGGAGCTGTTTTTT. The chain combines TRBV5-4 with TRBJ2-2; D gene unclear. Germline CDR1 reads SGHNT; CDR2 reads YYREEE (reference sequence). The CDR3 consists of 12 residues. Trimming took off 4 bases at V and 5 bases at J, with 6 bases between the two ends.

J is TRBJ2-4 and V is TRBV7-2, with unresolved D. Germline-derived CDR1 and CDR2 are SGHTA and FQGNSA. CDR3 length: 14 residues. The V end lost 5 bases, the J end lost 5 bases, and 13 bases lay between the germline ends. CDR3 DNA sequence: TGTGCCAGCAGCCAGAGTCGGGCAGAAAACATTCAGTACTTC. It yields the protein CASSQSRAENIQYF.

The chain has TRBV27 and TRBJ2-7; possible D gene TRBD2, 6 bases. Trimming took 4 bases from V and 1 from J, leaving 8 bases between them. Germline values: CDR1 MNHEY, CDR2 SMNVEV (reference sequence). This CDR3 comprises 13 residues. DNA of the CDR3: TGTGCCAGCAGTTGGGGGGATTCCTACGAGCAGTACTTC. This gives the protein CASSWGDSYEQYF.

The CDR3 bases are TGTGCCAGCAGCGTAGATGGGGGTACGGAGACCCAGTACTTC. Translating it yields CASSVDGGTETQYF. This rearrangement joins TRBV9 to TRBJ2-5; D tentatively fits TRBD1 or TRBD2 (5 bases each). The CDR3 is 14 residues long. CDR1 and CDR2 (germline): SGDLS, YYNGEE. The V end lost 0 bases, the J end lost 5 bases, and 11 bases lay between the germline ends.